The present TCR beta chain was sequenced within a study of blood T cell repertoires in COVID-19. This table comes from immunoSEQ multiplex PCR, and its TCRdb copy is limited to in-frame clones, with some not included. The sample records about 210,000 clones, about 88% being singletons. The source material was peripheral blood. The sequence was collected from a man aged 40-49 years with acute or convalescent COVID-19.

The CDR3 loop reads CASSLLPTGQAVHQPQHF. The DNA of the CDR3 is TGTGCCAGCAGCCTATTACCTACTGGACAGGCGGTACATCAGCCCCAGCATTTT. The chain combines TRBV12-1 with TRBJ1-5; the table gives TRBD1 as D, unverified against the DNA. TRBV12-1 is a pseudogene. The CDR3 totals 18 residues.